These T cell receptor beta chains were read from a single sample in a study of graft-versus-host responses after intestinal transplantation. Assay: immunoSEQ multiplex PCR; the TCRdb copy retains only in-frame clones and omits some. Here the sample spans 80,000 to 90,000 clones, 92% being singletons. Antigens of these TCRs are unknown. Sequencing used unstimulated CD4+ T cells sorted from spleen or lymph node cells, obtained before intestinal transplant. These receptors all come from a human donor who received an intestinal transplant. Both conserved end residues are part of each CDR3. Each record gives: clone size, J gene, V gene, D gene, CDR3 protein, CDR3 DNA. The D gene is left open where the match is weak. Some rows mark clone size as missing; the rest say once, few, many or name a class of expanded clone.

size: -
J: TRBJ2-5
V: TRBV19
D: TRBD1
CDR3: CASRYTGGIGETQYF
DNA: TGTGCCAGTAGATACACAGGGGGCATCGGAGAGACCCAGTACTTC

size: -
J: TRBJ1-2
V: TRBV7-9
D: TRBD1
CDR3: CASSFSWGQANGYTF
DNA: TGTGCCAGCAGCTTCTCCTGGGGACAGGCAAATGGCTACACCTTC

size: -
J: TRBJ2-3
V: TRBV2
D: TRBD2
CDR3: CASSEWGGTSIPTDTQYF
DNA: TGTGCCAGCAGTGAGTGGGGGGGGACCAGTATCCCCACAGATACGCAGTATTTT

size: -
J: TRBJ2-1
V: TRBV14
D: TRBD2
CDR3: CASSPNLAGGIDEQFF
DNA: TGTGCCAGCAGCCCGAACTTAGCGGGAGGTATCGATGAGCAGTTCTTC

size: -
J: TRBJ2-1
V: TRBV7-2
D: -
CDR3: CASSLNSGMLSYNEQFF
DNA: TGTGCCAGCAGCCTTAATAGCGGAATGCTCTCCTACAATGAGCAGTTCTTC

size: -
J: TRBJ2-5
V: TRBV7-7
D: -
CDR3: CASSSQGQETQYF
DNA: TGTGCCAGCAGCTCTCAGGGGCAAGAGACCCAGTACTTC

size: -
J: TRBJ2-3
V: TRBV5-1
D: TRBD2
CDR3: CASSAGTSGRTDTQYF
DNA: TGCGCCAGCAGCGCTGGGACTAGCGGGAGAACAGATACGCAGTATTTT

size: -
J: TRBJ2-1
V: TRBV7-6
D: -
CDR3: CASSLGQGWDEQFF
DNA: TGTGCCAGCAGCTTAGGACAAGGGTGGGATGAGCAGTTCTTC

size: -
J: TRBJ2-1
V: TRBV19
D: TRBD2
CDR3: CAIGGGLAGPRSSYNEQFF
DNA: TGTGCCATTGGGGGAGGACTAGCGGGACCCAGGAGCTCCTACAATGAGCAGTTCTTC

size: -
J: TRBJ2-5
V: TRBV9
D: -
CDR3: CASSGLGGEGGETQYF
DNA: TGTGCCAGCAGCGGCCTGGGGGGCGAGGGTGGGGAGACCCAGTACTTC

size: -
J: TRBJ2-3
V: TRBV2
D: -
CDR3: CASSEADTQYF
DNA: TGTGCCAGCAGTGAAGCAGATACGCAGTATTTT

size: -
J: TRBJ1-4
V: TRBV7-7
D: -
CDR3: CASSPNSGMGEKLFF
DNA: TGTGCCAGCAGCCCGAATTCAGGGATGGGGGAAAAACTGTTTTTT

size: -
J: TRBJ1-5
V: TRBV19
D: -
CDR3: CASSGDYSNQPQHF
DNA: TGTGCCAGTAGTGGAGATTATAGCAATCAGCCCCAGCATTTT

size: -
J: TRBJ2-5
V: TRBV5-5
D: -
CDR3: CASSLGRIKETQYF
DNA: TGTGCCAGCAGCTTGGGTCGGATAAAAGAGACCCAGTACTTC

size: -
J: TRBJ2-4
V: TRBV28
D: TRBD2
CDR3: CASSSTVLGGSIQYF
DNA: TGTGCCAGCAGTTCAACCGTCTTGGGGGGGAGTATTCAGTACTTC

size: -
J: TRBJ2-5
V: TRBV19
D: -
CDR3: CASSSRGGYEETQYF
DNA: TGTGCCAGTAGTAGTCGAGGTGGGTACGAAGAGACCCAGTACTTC

size: -
J: TRBJ1-6
V: TRBV5-6
D: -
CDR3: CASSLPGGNSPLHF
DNA: TGTGCCAGCAGCTTACCCGGGGGCAATTCACCCCTCCACTTT

size: -
J: TRBJ1-1
V: TRBV2
D: -
CDR3: CASSEENRLRTEAFF
DNA: TGTGCCAGCAGTGAAGAGAACAGGCTTCGAACTGAAGCTTTCTTT

size: -
J: TRBJ1-6
V: TRBV11-2
D: TRBD1
CDR3: CASSSIRSRDRGRSPLHF
DNA: TGTGCCAGCAGCTCAATTAGATCTCGGGACAGGGGTCGGTCACCCCTCCACTTT

size: -
J: TRBJ1-6
V: TRBV5-1
D: -
CDR3: CASSLSPNRVYNSPLHF
DNA: TGCGCCAGCAGCTTGTCGCCCAACAGGGTTTATAATTCACCCCTCCACTTT

size: -
J: TRBJ1-1
V: TRBV18
D: TRBD1
CDR3: CASSPRSGGWNTEAFF
DNA: TGTGCCAGCTCACCACGATCAGGGGGGTGGAACACTGAAGCTTTCTTT

size: -
J: TRBJ2-7
V: TRBV2
D: TRBD2
CDR3: CASSSSGSNSGEQYF
DNA: TGTGCCAGCAGTAGTAGCGGGAGTAATAGTGGAGAGCAGTACTTC

size: -
J: TRBJ2-2
V: TRBV18
D: -
CDR3: CASSLRQFGELFF
DNA: TGTGCCAGCTCACTTAGACAGTTCGGGGAGCTGTTTTTT

size: -
J: TRBJ2-5
V: TRBV11-1
D: -
CDR3: CASSWRRSQETQYF
DNA: TGTGCCAGCAGCTGGAGGCGGTCCCAAGAGACCCAGTACTTC

size: -
J: TRBJ2-3
V: TRBV28
D: -
CDR3: CASSSPGRGTDTQYF
DNA: TGTGCCAGCAGTTCCCCGGGGAGGGGGACAGATACGCAGTATTTT

size: -
J: TRBJ2-2
V: TRBV11-3
D: TRBD2
CDR3: CASSSPGLAGTGELFF
DNA: TGTGCCAGCAGCTCCCCGGGACTAGCAGGCACCGGGGAGCTGTTTTTT

size: -
J: TRBJ2-3
V: TRBV5-1
D: -
CDR3: CASSPRTARTDTQYF
DNA: TGCGCCAGCAGCCCCAGGACAGCCCGCACAGATACGCAGTATTTT

size: -
J: TRBJ2-1
V: TRBV2
D: -
CDR3: CASKGLRSSYNEQFF
DNA: TGTGCCAGCAAGGGGTTGAGGAGCTCCTACAATGAGCAGTTCTTC

size: -
J: TRBJ2-1
V: TRBV11-3
D: -
CDR3: CASSEGGTGGNEQFF
DNA: TGTGCCAGCAGCGAGGGGGGGACAGGCGGCAATGAGCAGTTCTTC

size: -
J: TRBJ1-4
V: TRBV6-1
D: -
CDR3: CASIKDRDNEKLFF
DNA: TGTGCCAGCATTAAAGACCGGGATAATGAAAAACTGTTTTTT

size: once
J: TRBJ2-3
V: TRBV9
D: TRBD2
CDR3: CASSGRLAGVGADTQYF
DNA: TGTGCCAGCAGCGGCCGACTAGCGGGAGTGGGCGCAGATACGCAGTATTTT

size: -
J: TRBJ2-7
V: TRBV5-1
D: TRBD2
CDR3: CASSLDLRTSGRGYEQYF
DNA: TGCGCCAGCAGCTTGGATCTCAGGACTAGCGGGAGAGGCTACGAGCAGTACTTC

size: -
J: TRBJ1-2
V: TRBV28
D: -
CDR3: CASSRPGFGYTF
DNA: TGTGCCAGCAGCCGACCCGGGTTTGGCTACACCTTC

size: -
J: TRBJ2-7
V: TRBV28
D: TRBD2
CDR3: CASSLPGGPHEQYF
DNA: TGTGCCAGCAGTTTGCCGGGAGGGCCCCACGAGCAGTACTTC

size: -
J: TRBJ1-3
V: TRBV9
D: -
CDR3: CASSAPDYGNTIYF
DNA: TGTGCCAGCAGCGCCCCGGACTATGGAAACACCATATATTTT

size: once
J: TRBJ2-7
V: TRBV28
D: TRBD2
CDR3: CASNPLAGAYEQYF
DNA: TGTGCCAGCAATCCCCTAGCGGGAGCTTACGAGCAGTACTTC

size: -
J: TRBJ2-1
V: TRBV30
D: TRBD2
CDR3: CAWSPSLAGVYNEQFF
DNA: TGTGCCTGGAGTCCTTCCCTAGCGGGAGTGTACAATGAGCAGTTCTTC

size: -
J: TRBJ1-6
V: TRBV25-1
D: -
CDR3: CASSEVYSPLHF
DNA: TGTGCCAGCAGTGAGGTCTATTCACCCCTCCACTTT

size: -
J: TRBJ1-6
V: TRBV6-1
D: -
CDR3: CASSDEPFGGRGSYNSPLHF
DNA: TGTGCCAGCAGTGACGAGCCGTTCGGGGGCCGGGGCTCCTATAATTCACCCCTCCACTTT

size: once
J: TRBJ2-4
V: TRBV19
D: -
CDR3: CASSLTGLAKNIQYF
DNA: TGTGCCAGTAGTTTAACAGGACTAGCCAAAAACATTCAGTACTTC

size: -
J: TRBJ1-6
V: TRBV30
D: TRBD1
CDR3: CAWSLKTGGINSPLHF
DNA: TGTGCCTGGAGTCTAAAGACAGGGGGCATAAATTCACCCCTCCACTTT

size: -
J: TRBJ2-1
V: TRBV7-3
D: TRBD2
CDR3: CASSLSGPNNEQFF
DNA: TGTGCCAGCAGCCTTAGCGGGCCAAACAATGAGCAGTTCTTC

size: -
J: TRBJ2-1
V: TRBV5-1
D: TRBD2
CDR3: CASSGGLAGPYNEQFF
DNA: TGCGCCAGCAGCGGGGGACTAGCGGGACCCTACAATGAGCAGTTCTTC

size: -
J: TRBJ2-1
V: TRBV27
D: TRBD1
CDR3: CASMRQGSYNEQFF
DNA: TGTGCCAGCATGAGACAGGGGTCCTACAATGAGCAGTTCTTC

size: -
J: TRBJ1-1
V: TRBV27
D: TRBD1
CDR3: CASSFRTGPLQNTEAFF
DNA: TGTGCCAGCAGTTTCAGGACAGGCCCCCTCCAGAACACTGAAGCTTTCTTT

size: -
J: TRBJ2-7
V: TRBV10-2
D: -
CDR3: CASRPGTLEYEQYF
DNA: TGCGCCAGCAGACCTGGGACTCTCGAGTACGAGCAGTACTTC

size: -
J: TRBJ2-5
V: TRBV7-8
D: -
CDR3: CASYPEISGSWRETQYF
DNA: TGTGCCAGCTATCCAGAGATTAGCGGAAGTTGGAGAGAGACCCAGTACTTC

size: -
J: TRBJ1-2
V: TRBV19
D: TRBD1
CDR3: CASTLPGGHQYYGYTF
DNA: TGTGCCAGTACCCTCCCAGGGGGACATCAATACTATGGCTACACCTTC

size: -
J: TRBJ2-1
V: TRBV6-1
D: TRBD2
CDR3: CASRIAGAINNEQFF
DNA: TGTGCCAGCAGGATAGCGGGAGCCATAAACAATGAGCAGTTCTTC

size: -
J: TRBJ2-3
V: TRBV6-6
D: -
CDR3: CASSSRTRTDTQYF
DNA: TGTGCCAGCAGTTCACGGACCCGCACAGATACGCAGTATTTT

size: -
J: TRBJ2-7
V: TRBV14
D: -
CDR3: CASSQGRRTTYEQYF
DNA: TGTGCCAGCAGCCAAGGTCGTAGGACGACCTACGAGCAGTACTTC

size: few
J: TRBJ1-4
V: TRBV27
D: TRBD1
CDR3: CASSPRTGTVGELFF
DNA: TGTGCCAGCAGTCCACGGACTGGGACAGTAGGTGAACTGTTTTTT

size: once
J: TRBJ2-7
V: TRBV5-5
D: TRBD1
CDR3: CASSAAGTASYEQYF
DNA: TGTGCCAGCAGCGCAGCCGGGACAGCTTCCTACGAGCAGTACTTC

size: -
J: TRBJ2-1
V: TRBV5-8
D: TRBD2
CDR3: CASSTGLAGVPSGDEQFF
DNA: TGTGCCAGCAGCACGGGACTAGCGGGAGTTCCTTCGGGGGATGAGCAGTTCTTC

size: once
J: TRBJ2-1
V: TRBV5-1
D: -
CDR3: CASSLRQGASYNEQFF
DNA: TGCGCCAGCAGCTTGCGCCAAGGGGCCTCCTACAATGAGCAGTTCTTC

size: -
J: TRBJ1-2
V: TRBV2
D: -
CDR3: CASSEQAFGYTF
DNA: TGTGCCAGCAGTGAACAGGCCTTTGGCTACACCTTC

size: -
J: TRBJ2-2
V: TRBV27
D: -
CDR3: CASSLGLRGFSPGELFF
DNA: TGTGCCAGCAGTCTAGGGCTCAGGGGTTTTTCTCCCGGGGAGCTGTTTTTT

size: once
J: TRBJ2-7
V: TRBV7-9
D: -
CDR3: CASSGRDTGPLEQYF
DNA: TGTGCCAGCAGCGGCCGGGACACCGGTCCTCTCGAGCAGTACTTC

size: -
J: TRBJ1-1
V: TRBV18
D: -
CDR3: CASSPRGEPNTEAFF
DNA: TGTGCCAGCTCACCTAGGGGGGAACCCAACACTGAAGCTTTCTTT